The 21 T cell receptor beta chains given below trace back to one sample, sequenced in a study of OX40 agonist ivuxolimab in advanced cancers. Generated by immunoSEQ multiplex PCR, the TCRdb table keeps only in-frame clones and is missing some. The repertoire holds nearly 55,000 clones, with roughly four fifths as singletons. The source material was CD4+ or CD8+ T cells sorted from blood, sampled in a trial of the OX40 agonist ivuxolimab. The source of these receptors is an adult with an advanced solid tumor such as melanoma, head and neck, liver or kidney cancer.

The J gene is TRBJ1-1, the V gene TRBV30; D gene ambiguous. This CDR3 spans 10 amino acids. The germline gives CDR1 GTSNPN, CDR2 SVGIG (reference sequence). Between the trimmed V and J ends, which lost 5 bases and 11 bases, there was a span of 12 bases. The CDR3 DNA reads TGTGCCTGGGGCAATGTTGGTGCTTTCTTT. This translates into CAWGNVGAFF.

The DNA of the CDR3 is TGTGCCAGCAGTATAGGGAGGGACTATGGCTACACCTTC. Amino acid sequence: CASSIGRDYGYTF. The chain links TRBV6-5 to TRBJ1-2; D gene unclear. Looked up from germline, CDR1 is MNHEY and CDR2 is SVGAGI. This CDR3 spans 13 amino acids. Deletions cut 5 bases from V and 3 bases from J, with 10 bases between.

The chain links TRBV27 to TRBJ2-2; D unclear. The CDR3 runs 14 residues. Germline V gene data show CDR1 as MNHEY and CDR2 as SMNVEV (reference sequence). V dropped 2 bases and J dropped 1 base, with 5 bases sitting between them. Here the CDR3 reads CASSLKQNTGELFF. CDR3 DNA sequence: TGTGCCAGCAGTTTAAAACAGAACACCGGGGAGCTGTTTTTT.

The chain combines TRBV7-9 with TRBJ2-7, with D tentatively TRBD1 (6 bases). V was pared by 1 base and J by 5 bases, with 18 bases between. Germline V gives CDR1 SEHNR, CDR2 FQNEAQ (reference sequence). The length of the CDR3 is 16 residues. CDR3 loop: CASSLGGAGVGDEQYF. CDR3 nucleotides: TGTGCCAGCAGCTTAGGAGGCGCAGGGGTTGGCGACGAGCAGTACTTC. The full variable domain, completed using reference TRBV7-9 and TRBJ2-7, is DTGVSQNPRHKITKRGQNVTFRCDPISEHNRLYWYRQTLGQGPEFLTYFQNEAQLEKSRLLSDRFSAERPKGSFSTLEIQRTEQGDSAMYLCASSLGGAGVGDEQYFGPGTRLTVT.

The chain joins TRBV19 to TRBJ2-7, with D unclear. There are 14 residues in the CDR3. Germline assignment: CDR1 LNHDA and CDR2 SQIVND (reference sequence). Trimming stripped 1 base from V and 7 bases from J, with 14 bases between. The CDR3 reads CASSIAPNLREQYF. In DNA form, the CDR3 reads TGTGCCAGTAGTATAGCCCCGAACTTACGAGAGCAGTACTTC.

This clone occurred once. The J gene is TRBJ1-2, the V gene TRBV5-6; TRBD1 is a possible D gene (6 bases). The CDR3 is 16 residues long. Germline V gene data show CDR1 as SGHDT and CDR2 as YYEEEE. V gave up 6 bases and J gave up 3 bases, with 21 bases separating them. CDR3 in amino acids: CASTAIDSGVYYGYTF. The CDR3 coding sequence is TGTGCCAGCACCGCAATCGATTCAGGGGTATACTATGGCTACACCTTC. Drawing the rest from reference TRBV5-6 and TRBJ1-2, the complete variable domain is DAGVTQSPTHLIKTRGQQVTLRCSPKSGHDTVSWYQQALGQGPQFIFQYYEEEERQRGNFPDRFSGHQFPNYSSELNVNALLLGDSALYLCASTAIDSGVYYGYTFGSGTRLTVV.

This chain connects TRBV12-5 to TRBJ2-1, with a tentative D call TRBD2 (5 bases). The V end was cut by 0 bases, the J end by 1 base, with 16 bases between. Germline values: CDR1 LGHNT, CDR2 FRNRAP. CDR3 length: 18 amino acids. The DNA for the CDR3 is TGTGCTAGTGGTTTGGTACTTGGAGGCGGAGTATCCTACAATGAGCAGTTCTTC. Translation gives CASGLVLGGGVSYNEQFF.

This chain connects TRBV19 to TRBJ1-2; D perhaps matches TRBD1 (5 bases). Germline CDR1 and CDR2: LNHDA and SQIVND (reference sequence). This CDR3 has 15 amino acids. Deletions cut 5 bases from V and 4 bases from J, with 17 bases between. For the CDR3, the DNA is TGTGCCAGTAGTCTACGGGACGGCGCCAGCTATGGCTACACCTTC. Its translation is CASSLRDGASYGYTF.

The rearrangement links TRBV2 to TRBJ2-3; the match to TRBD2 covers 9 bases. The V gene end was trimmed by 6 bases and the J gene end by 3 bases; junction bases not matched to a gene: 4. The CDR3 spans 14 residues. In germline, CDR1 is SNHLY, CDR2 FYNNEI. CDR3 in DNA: TGTGCCAGCAGGTCAAGCGGGAGGACAGATACGCAGTATTTT. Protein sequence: CASRSSGRTDTQYF.

The CDR3 loop reads CSSGLSPLGEQFF. The CDR3 nucleotides read TGCTCGAGCGGCCTTAGTCCTTTAGGAGAGCAGTTCTTC. The V and J genes are TRBV10-1 and TRBJ2-1; the D gene is possibly TRBD2 (5 bases). The CDR3 runs 13 residues. The germline V gene has CDR1 WNHNN and CDR2 SYGVQD (reference sequence).

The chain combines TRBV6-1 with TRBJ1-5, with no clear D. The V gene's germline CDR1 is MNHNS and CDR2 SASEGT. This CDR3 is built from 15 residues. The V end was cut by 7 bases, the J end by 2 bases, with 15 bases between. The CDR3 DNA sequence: TGTGCCAGCACCCGAGGGCCAGCGGGCAATCAGCCCCAGCATTTT. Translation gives CASTRGPAGNQPQHF.

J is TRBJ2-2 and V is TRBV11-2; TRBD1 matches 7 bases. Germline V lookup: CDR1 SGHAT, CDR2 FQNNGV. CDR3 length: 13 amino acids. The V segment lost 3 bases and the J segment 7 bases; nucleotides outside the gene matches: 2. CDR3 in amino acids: CASSLTGFGELFF. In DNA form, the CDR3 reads TGTGCCAGCAGCTTGACAGGGTTCGGGGAGCTGTTTTTT.

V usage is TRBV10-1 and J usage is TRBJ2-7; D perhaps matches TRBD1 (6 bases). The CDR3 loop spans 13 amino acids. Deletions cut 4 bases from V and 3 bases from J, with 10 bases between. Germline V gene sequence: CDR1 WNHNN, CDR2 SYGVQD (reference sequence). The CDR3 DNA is TGCGCCAGCAGTGGACAGGCCTTCTACGAGCAGTACTTC. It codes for CASSGQAFYEQYF.

The CDR3 DNA sequence: TGTGCCAGCAGTTTAGGGGGGAACACTGAAGCTTTCTTT. Its protein is CASSLGGNTEAFF. The V gene is TRBV6-5, the J gene TRBJ1-1, with D maybe TRBD1 (6 bases). CDR3 length: 13 residues. Germline CDR1 reads MNHEY; CDR2 reads SVGAGI. V was shortened by 4 bases and J by 1 base, with 7 bases between the two germline ends.

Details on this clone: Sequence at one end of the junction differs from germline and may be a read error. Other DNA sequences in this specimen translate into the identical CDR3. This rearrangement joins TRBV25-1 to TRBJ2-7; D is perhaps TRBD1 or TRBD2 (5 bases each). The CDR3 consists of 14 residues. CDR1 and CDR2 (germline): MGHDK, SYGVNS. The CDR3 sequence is CASRRGGGRDEQYF. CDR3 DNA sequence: TGTGCCAGCAGGAGGGGTGGGGGTCGGGACGAGCAGTACTTT.

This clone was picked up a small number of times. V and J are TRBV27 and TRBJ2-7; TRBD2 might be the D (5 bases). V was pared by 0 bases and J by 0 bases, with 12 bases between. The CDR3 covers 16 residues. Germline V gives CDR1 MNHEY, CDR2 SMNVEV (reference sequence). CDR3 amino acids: CASSLSGVEASYEQYF. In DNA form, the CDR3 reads TGTGCCAGCAGTTTATCTGGGGTGGAGGCCTCCTACGAGCAGTACTTC.

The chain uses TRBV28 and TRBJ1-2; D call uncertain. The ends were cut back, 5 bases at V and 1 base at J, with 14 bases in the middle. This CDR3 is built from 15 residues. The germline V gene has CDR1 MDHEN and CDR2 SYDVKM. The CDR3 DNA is TGTGCCAGCAGTCCCTACCGGTCTAGTAACTATGGCTACACCTTC. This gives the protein CASSPYRSSNYGYTF.

CDR3: CASSPFGTGLSYEQYF. The CDR3 region has the DNA TGTGCCAGCTCACCATTCGGGACAGGGCTCTCCTACGAGCAGTACTTC. The gene calls are TRBV18 and TRBJ2-7; 9 nucleotides line up with TRBD1. The CDR3 is 16 residues long. Looked up from germline, CDR1 is KGHSH and CDR2 is LQKENI. V gave up 2 bases and J gave up 0 bases; unmatched junction bases: 5.

CDR3 amino acids: CASSYLGQGSEAFF. In DNA form, the CDR3 reads TGTGCCAGTAGCTACCTCGGACAGGGGAGTGAAGCTTTCTTT. V is TRBV19 and J is TRBJ1-1, with 9 bases matching TRBD1. This CDR3 is built from 14 residues. V shed 6 bases, J shed 7 bases, and the junction held 9 bases outside the gene matches. The germline V gene encodes CDR1 LNHDA and CDR2 SQIVND (reference sequence).

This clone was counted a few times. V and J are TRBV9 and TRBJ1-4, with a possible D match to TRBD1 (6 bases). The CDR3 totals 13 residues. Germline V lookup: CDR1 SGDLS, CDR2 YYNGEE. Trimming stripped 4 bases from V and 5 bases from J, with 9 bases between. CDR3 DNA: TGTGCCAGCAGCCTGACAGGAAATGAAAAACTGTTTTTT. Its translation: CASSLTGNEKLFF.

CDR3 region: CASSSPRGTQYF. Here the CDR3 DNA reads TGTGCCAGCAGTTCCCCGAGGGGTACGCAGTATTTT. The chain is built from TRBV7-8 and TRBJ2-3, with D perhaps assigned TRBD1 or TRBD2 (5 bases each). V lost 6 bases, J lost 8 bases, and 12 bases lay in between. The CDR3 spans 12 residues. The germline V gene has CDR1 SGHVS and CDR2 FQNEAQ.